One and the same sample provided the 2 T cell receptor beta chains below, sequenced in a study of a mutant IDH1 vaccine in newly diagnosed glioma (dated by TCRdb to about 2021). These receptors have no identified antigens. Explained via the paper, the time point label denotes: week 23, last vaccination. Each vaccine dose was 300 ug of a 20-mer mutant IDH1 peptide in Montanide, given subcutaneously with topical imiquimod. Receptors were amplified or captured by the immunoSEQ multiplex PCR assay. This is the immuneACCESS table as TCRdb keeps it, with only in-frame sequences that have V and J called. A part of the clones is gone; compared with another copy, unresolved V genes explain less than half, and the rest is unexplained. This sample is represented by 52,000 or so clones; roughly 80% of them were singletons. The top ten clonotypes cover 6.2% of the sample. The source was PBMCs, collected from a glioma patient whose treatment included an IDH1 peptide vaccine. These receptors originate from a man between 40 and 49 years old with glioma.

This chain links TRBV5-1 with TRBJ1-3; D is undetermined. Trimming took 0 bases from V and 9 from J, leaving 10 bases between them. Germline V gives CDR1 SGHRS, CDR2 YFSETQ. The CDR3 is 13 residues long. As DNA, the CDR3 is TGCGCCAGCAGCTTGGACCCGGGTACCACCATATATTTT. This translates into CASSLDPGTTIYF.

In DNA, the CDR3 is TGTGCCACCAGCCCCGGGGGACAGAATCAGCCCCAGCATTTT. This encodes CATSPGGQNQPQHF. This chain joins TRBV15 and TRBJ1-5; 7 nucleotides line up with TRBD1. V gave up 5 bases and J gave up 4 bases; unmatched junction bases: 5. Germline CDR1 is LNHNV and CDR2 is YYDKDF (reference sequence). This CDR3 region has 14 residues.